This T cell receptor (beta chain) was identified in a study of cytomegalovirus exposure and HLA in healthy donors. The CDR3 consists of 14 residues. Per the germline V gene, CDR1 is MRHNA and CDR2 is SNTAGT. V lost 2 bases to trimming and J lost 8 bases, with 15 bases between them. Notes on the study in general: The authors assumed roughly uniform sequencing depth across donors for presence/absence analyses. In a later analysis, a missense DCLRE1C variant was linked to TCR beta V- and J-gene trimming.

60 Vbeta and 13 Jbeta primers were used in PCR. Authors' data handling: An analysis performed later counted 73 million or so unique TCR beta chains (roughly 11 million of them shared). The assay was immunoSEQ multiplex PCR, and TCRdb's table has in-frame clones only and misses some. V and J calls and clone size are copied from that table; D and trimming were computed from the DNA. The sample lists 81,000 or so clones; around two thirds were seen once. This clone was seen a handful of times. The antigen is undetermined. Sequencing was done on a sample of PBMCs. The receptor was isolated from a woman in her 30s in good health and CMV-seropositive. J is TRBJ1-2 and V is TRBV6-4, with D uncertain. The CDR3 DNA is TGTGCCAGCAGTGACCCACAGCCGTACAGCGGCTACACCTTC. Encoded protein: CASSDPQPYSGYTF.